A selection of T cell receptor beta chains follows, all from one sample in a study of T cell repertoires in cytomegalovirus infection. Antigens for these TCRs are unknown. TCRdb reprocessed the reads with MiXCR, giving one entry per CDR3 protein. The sample yields some 54,000 distinct CDR3 sequences, roughly a fifth seen once. The specimen comprised CD8+ T cells from cultured PBMCs, sampled from culture after CMV antigen stimulation. These TCRs come from a human donor in good health (CMV status not recorded). Some clones in this sample may be carry-over from other donors' samples. Both conserved end residues are part of each CDR3.

V: TRBV12-3/TRBV12-4
J: TRBJ2-2
CDR3: CASSPGTNTGELFF

V: TRBV6-5
J: TRBJ1-5
CDR3: CASSGLGQGFRQPQHF

V: TRBV7-8
J: TRBJ2-4
CDR3: CASSKGGEGNIQYF

V: TRBV7-9
J: TRBJ2-1
CDR3: CASSLASWTQDNEQFF

V: TRBV27
J: TRBJ1-1
CDR3: CASSDEENTEAFF

V: TRBV7-8
J: TRBJ1-2
CDR3: CASSGGMSLNYGYTF

V: TRBV7-2
J: TRBJ1-6
CDR3: CASSLGAGGDSPLHF

V: TRBV28
J: TRBJ2-2
CDR3: CASSFGTGVTNTGELFF

V: TRBV6-2/TRBV6-3
J: TRBJ2-3
CDR3: CASSYPDTQYF

V: TRBV4-3
J: TRBJ1-5
CDR3: CASSQGSTGNQPQHF

V: TRBV12-3/TRBV12-4
J: TRBJ1-2
CDR3: CASSPGTSQMGYTF

V: TRBV20-1
J: TRBJ1-2
CDR3: CSARDNDGLYGYTF

V: TRBV7-6
J: TRBJ2-5
CDR3: CASSLELKTQYF

V: TRBV7-2
J: TRBJ1-1
CDR3: CASSVSWGSNTEAFF

V: TRBV4-3
J: TRBJ2-6
CDR3: CASSQFLGAGANVLTF

V: TRBV9
J: TRBJ1-1
CDR3: CASSVVAGSNTEAFF

V: TRBV4-1
J: TRBJ2-3
CDR3: CASSQIAPFTSGGSDTQYF

V: TRBV9
J: TRBJ2-5
CDR3: CASSASQGPRETQYF

V: TRBV20-1
J: TRBJ1-2
CDR3: CSALASNYGYTF

V: TRBV28
J: TRBJ2-7
CDR3: CASSLPGGRREQYF

V: TRBV7-2
J: TRBJ1-1
CDR3: CASSPRSGERSRTPNTEAFF

V: TRBV6-2/TRBV6-3
J: TRBJ2-1
CDR3: CASSYLREVNEQFF

V: TRBV4-2
J: TRBJ2-2
CDR3: CASSPTDRANTGELFF

V: TRBV7-2
J: TRBJ2-7
CDR3: CASSPRDTAYEQYF

V: TRBV4-1
J: TRBJ2-3
CDR3: CASSQDLGTDTQYF

V: TRBV2
J: TRBJ1-2
CDR3: CASSRAGPGDYGYTF

V: TRBV7-6
J: TRBJ1-1
CDR3: CASSALYRALEAEAFF

V: TRBV4-1
J: TRBJ1-1
CDR3: CASSQEGGYTEAFF

V: TRBV7-6
J: TRBJ1-4
CDR3: CAGGRANEKLFF

V: TRBV19
J: TRBJ1-1
CDR3: CASSISPNTEAFF

V: TRBV7-8
J: TRBJ1-1
CDR3: CASSPSTGGTEAFF

V: TRBV6-6
J: TRBJ1-5
CDR3: CASVEGSQPQHF

V: TRBV5-4
J: TRBJ2-5
CDR3: CASSPGGSGAETQYF

V: TRBV6-5
J: TRBJ2-3
CDR3: CASSYPGDTQYF

V: TRBV4-2
J: TRBJ1-1
CDR3: CASSQTLTSEAFF